One T cell receptor beta chain is described in this entry. Germline V gene lookup returns CDR1 LNHDA and CDR2 SQIVND (reference sequence). The CDR3 extends over 14 amino acids. Losses at the gene ends were 5 bases for V and 0 bases for J; bases not matched to a gene: 4. This sample was taken from a study of blood T cell repertoires in COVID-19. Using immunoSEQ multiplex PCR, the repertoire was profiled, and TCRdb retains in-frame clones only, with some absent. The top ten hold approximately 3% of the sample, which has 100,000 to 150,000 clones, 75% to 90% seen once. The Seattle patients, enrolled during active infection, were followed longitudinally.

Sequenced material: peripheral blood. The sequence was collected from a woman of 80 years or more with COVID-19, enrolled during active disease. The V gene is TRBV19, the J gene TRBJ2-7; 7 bases align to TRBD2. The CDR3 here is CASSPASGSYEQYF. The DNA for the CDR3 is TGTGCCAGTAGTCCGGCTAGCGGCTCCTACGAGCAGTACTTC.